This T cell receptor beta chain was captured in a study of OX40 agonist ivuxolimab in advanced cancers. Whole-study results and caveats: At doses 0.1 to 3.0 mg/kg, CD4+ and CD8+ clones expanded. Which antigen the expanded peripheral T cells recognized is unknown. There were, on average, more expanded clones in CD8+ T cells than in CD4+.

Comment on this clone: The antigen is not known.

Peripheral blood came from all dose cohorts at three timepoints. The method was immunoSEQ multiplex PCR; TCRdb's version includes in-frame clones alone and lacks a portion of them. The sample comprises around 21,000 clones, about 86% of which are singletons, and approximately 30% rests with the top ten. The germline CDR1 and CDR2 sequences are SGHDT and YYEEEE. The ends lost 5 bases at V and 2 bases at J; junction bases unmatched: 10. This CDR3 region has 16 residues. Specimen: CD4+ or CD8+ T cells sorted from blood, collected in a trial of the OX40 agonist ivuxolimab. J is TRBJ2-7 and V is TRBV5-6, with 10 positions matching TRBD2. The clonotype originates from an adult with an advanced solid tumor such as melanoma, head and neck, liver or kidney cancer. The CDR3 spells CASSPRVLAGTYEQYF. In nucleotides, the CDR3 is TGTGCCAGCAGTCCCAGAGTACTAGCGGGAACCTACGAGCAGTACTTC.